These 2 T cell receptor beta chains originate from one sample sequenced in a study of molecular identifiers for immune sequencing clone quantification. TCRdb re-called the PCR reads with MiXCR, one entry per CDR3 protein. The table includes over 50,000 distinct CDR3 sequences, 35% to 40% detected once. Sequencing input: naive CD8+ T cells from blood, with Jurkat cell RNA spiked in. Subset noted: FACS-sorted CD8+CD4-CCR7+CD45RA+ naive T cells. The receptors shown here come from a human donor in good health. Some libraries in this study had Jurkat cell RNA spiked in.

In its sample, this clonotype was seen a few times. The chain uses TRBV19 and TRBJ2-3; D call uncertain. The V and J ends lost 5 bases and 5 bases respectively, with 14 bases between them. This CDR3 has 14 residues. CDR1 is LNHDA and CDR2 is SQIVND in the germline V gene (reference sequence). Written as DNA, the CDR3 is TGTGCCAGTAGTTCATTGAGCTTTGAAGATACGCAGTATTTT. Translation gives CASSSLSFEDTQYF. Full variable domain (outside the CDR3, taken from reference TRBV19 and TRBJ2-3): DGGITQSPKYLFRKEGQNVTLSCEQNLNHDAMYWYRQDPGQGLRLIYYSQIVNDFQKGDIAEGYSVSREKKESFPLTVTSAQKNPTAFYLCASSSLSFEDTQYFGPGTRLTVL.

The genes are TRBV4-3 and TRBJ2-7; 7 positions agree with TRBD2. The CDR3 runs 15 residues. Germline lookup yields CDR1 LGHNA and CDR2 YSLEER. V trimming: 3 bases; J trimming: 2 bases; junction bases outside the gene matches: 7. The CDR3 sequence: CASSHAREITYEQYF. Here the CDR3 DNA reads TGCGCCAGCAGCCATGCGCGGGAGATTACCTACGAGCAGTACTTC.